Below, one TCR beta chain is given with its context. Its target antigen remains unknown. The record has no base qualities; no much larger clone is one base away. The data stem from a study of blood T cells in healthy people across ages (dated by TCRdb to the mid-2010s). For the wider study: In model experiments, roughly one uniquely barcoded TCR beta cDNA molecule per two T cells was captured by template switching. To track age-related changes in TCR beta repertoire diversity, the study relied on deep sequencing normalized with unique cDNA molecular identifiers. Four age groups were formed from the donors: young (average approximately 15 years), middle-aged (around 39), aged (62) and long-lived (roughly 88). To avoid experimental bias, donors of different ages were randomly spread across the sequencing lanes. The study analyzed two additional independent replicas of 1 million unique cDNA reads from the same blood draw for two donors, one aged 18 to 29 and one aged 80 or older. The paper as a whole reports these results and caveats: Estimates of total diversity based on one million sequenced T cells were considered lower bounds and underestimates. The percentage of naive T cells measured by flow cytometry correlated strongly with observed TCR beta diversity. Compared with the aged group, the long-lived group had more naive CD4+ T cells, fewer expanded clones and increased TCR diversity, a pattern suggesting age selection. As age increased, observed TCR beta diversity per million T cells dropped in a roughly linear way, and a significant reduction was already evident by age 40. Because the CMV infection status of the donors was unknown, age-related changes in expanded clonotypes may potentially have been confounded. Because profiling used bulk unsorted PBMCs, naive and antigen-experienced compartments could not be compared conclusively.

The receptor library was made with 5' RACE. The listed sequencing device is Illumina HiSeq 2500. The second PCR ran for about 6 to 12 cycles and used a J-beta primer mix along with a sample-barcoded 5' primer. Each TCR beta cDNA molecule received a unique molecular identifier from a template-switch 5' adaptor carrying 12 random nucleotides. Each sample yielded at least 3 million CDR3-containing paired-end reads. First-strand cDNA was synthesized from all RNA with the Mint cDNA synthesis kit, primed by a TRBC-specific oligonucleotide. Following uracil-DNA glycosylase treatment, all cDNA underwent a first 18-cycle PCR with the universal primers M1SS and BC2_uni_R. The original methods were these. Normalization of each sample was performed by random selection of 1 million high-quality reads, each carrying a distinct molecular identifier. Reads sharing molecular identifiers were discarded rather than binned into consensus sequences. MiTCR, set to a Q25 quality threshold and the strictest error-elimination algorithm, was used for CDR3 identification, clonotype clustering and error correction. A nonparametric unseen species model with Euler transformation was used to estimate lower-bound total TCR beta diversity. TCRdb reworked the public reads: Q25 trimming with fastp, MiXCR clone assembly, productive beta chains retained. For every CDR3 protein sequence, its rows merge into one entry that carries the most common genes and DNA. For this entry, the V and J calls and clone size follow TCRdb and not the study's own pipeline. Within this sample are around 940,000 distinct CDR3 sequences, with about 51% of them counted one time only. About 21% of the sample is held by the ten biggest clonotypes.

The CDR3, cysteine through phenylalanine, is 14 amino acids long. Left in the record is the CDR3 DNA by itself, 42 bases read in frame from the first base. CDR1 DFQATT and CDR2 SNEGSKA are derived from the germline V gene (reference sequence). A distance of 15 bases separates the germline ends of V and J, which lose 2 bases and 7 bases respectively. The donors were roughly 39 Caucasian individuals from Russia, aged 6 to 90 years, who were systemically healthy. About 9.1 milliliters of peripheral blood were collected from each donor into EDTA-treated Vacutainer tubes. Ficoll-Paque density-gradient centrifugation was used to isolate PBMCs, with at least 6.5 million per sample. Trizol reagent was used to extract total RNA from PBMCs, with at least 5 micrograms per sample. The percentages of naive CD45RAhigh/CD27high T cells were determined by flow cytometry on a PBMC aliquot from every donor.

The rearrangement combines TRBV20-1 with TRBJ2-1, with the D gene not clear enough to name. This clonotype was sampled from a woman aged 55-70 years in good health. Sequencing used blood. At the DNA level, the sequence is TGCAGTGCTAGATACCCGCGCGCTGTTAATGAGCAGTTCTTC. Its amino acids are CSARYPRAVNEQFF.